This passage covers 10 T cell receptor beta chains from one sample sequenced in a study of Graves' ophthalmopathy and Graves' hyperthyroidism. RNA transcripts served as template for amplifying TCR beta CDR3 sequences. HTBI primers primed a first-round RT-PCR, and a second-round multiplex PCR followed. A single record per CDR3 protein comes from TCRdb applying MiXCR to the multiplex PCR reads. In the table there are 300,000 to 450,000 distinct CDR3 sequences, about 15% of which are singletons. Sequencing input: peripheral blood. These receptors came from an adult woman with stable Graves' hyperthyroidism.

This clonotype was seen many times. This sequence joins TRBV27 and TRBJ2-7; 10 nucleotides match TRBD2. Germline CDR1 reads MNHEY; CDR2 reads SMNVEV (reference sequence). V was pared by 6 bases and J by 4 bases, with 9 bases of the junction left unmatched. The CDR3 sequence is 15 residues long. The CDR3 sequence is CASSPSGRAGYEQYF. The CDR3 DNA follows: TGTGCCAGCAGCCCAAGCGGGAGGGCCGGTTACGAGCAGTACTTC.

The sample holds many counts of this clonotype. The germline gene is not matched at one end of the junction; a read error may be the cause. The chain links TRBV10-3 to TRBJ1-1, with TRBD1 matching over 7 bases. Germline-derived CDR1 and CDR2 are ENHRY and SYGVKD. This CDR3 is 14 amino acids long. The DNA for the CDR3 is TGTGCCATCAGTAGGGACAGACAGAACGCTGAAGCTTTCTTT. This sequence encodes CAISRDRQNAEAFF.

V is TRBV28 and J is TRBJ2-7; 7 bases match TRBD2. The germline gives CDR1 MDHEN, CDR2 SYDVKM. The CDR3 spans 14 residues. V gave up 3 bases and J gave up 3 bases; unmatched junction bases: 5. The CDR3 reads CASSLGRALYEQYF. The DNA for the CDR3 is TGTGCCAGCAGTTTGGGGAGGGCCCTCTACGAGCAGTACTTC.

Many counts were recorded for this clonotype. The chain uses TRBV18 and TRBJ2-7; no definite D call. Trimming removed 0 bases from V and 9 bases from J, with 12 bases in between. The CDR3 covers 13 residues. CDR1 is KGHSH and CDR2 is LQKENI in the germline V gene. The DNA of the CDR3 is TGTGCCAGCTCACCACCGTCTACCGCAACGCAGTACTTC. Protein product: CASSPPSTATQYF. Using reference TRBV18 and TRBJ2-7 for the parts outside the CDR3, the full variable domain is NAGVMQNPRHLVRRRGQEARLRCSPMKGHSHVYWYRQLPEEGLKFMVYLQKENIIDESGMPKERFSAEFPKEGPSILRIQQVVRGDSAAYFCASSPPSTATQYFGPGTRLTVT.

This clonotype has just one count. The rearrangement joins TRBV11-1 to TRBJ2-7, with D perhaps assigned TRBD1 or TRBD2 (5 bases each). The germline gives CDR1 SGHAT, CDR2 FQDESV (reference sequence). This CDR3 has 14 amino acids. V lost 3 bases and J lost 0, with 9 bases in between. CDR3 coding DNA: TGTGCCAGCAGCTTGGGGGACGGCTCCTACGAGCAGTACTTC. Its protein product is CASSLGDGSYEQYF.

A few counts support this clonotype. The chain uses TRBV4-1 and TRBJ1-1; D unclear. CDR3 length equals 15 residues. The germline V gene has CDR1 MGHRA and CDR2 YSYEKL. V was shortened by 1 base and J by 3 bases, with 12 bases between the two germline ends. CDR3 sequence: CASSQVVTVDTEAFF. CDR3 DNA sequence: TGCGCCAGCAGCCAAGTGGTGACCGTAGACACTGAAGCTTTCTTT.

The J gene is TRBJ2-7, the V gene TRBV3-1; 9 bases are a match to TRBD1. CDR3 size: 15 residues. The V gene end was trimmed by 2 bases and the J gene end by 5 bases; junction bases not matched to a gene: 7. Germline V gene lookup returns CDR1 LGHDT and CDR2 YNNKEL (reference sequence). CDR3 amino acids: CASSQTGTGIHEQYF. CDR3 nucleotide sequence: TGTGCCAGCAGCCAAACCGGGACAGGGATTCACGAGCAGTACTTC.

This clonotype was detected many times. The chain couples TRBV2 to TRBJ2-5; no reliable D call. The CDR3 consists of 14 residues. V shed 2 bases and J shed 2 bases, with 9 bases lying between them. Germline V gene sequence: CDR1 SNHLY, CDR2 FYNNEI. The DNA of the CDR3 is TGTGCCAGCAGTGAACCAAGGGATCAAGAGACCCAGTACTTC. This sequence encodes CASSEPRDQETQYF.

This clonotype has ten or more counts. The chain couples TRBV7-2 to TRBJ2-2; 8 bases line up with TRBD1. Germline CDR1 SGHTA, CDR2 FQGNSA. With V trimmed by 3 bases and J by 6 bases, 3 bases remained unmatched. CDR3 length equals 14 residues. DNA of the CDR3: TGTGCCAGCAGCTTCCTACAGGGGGCCGGGGAGCTGTTTTTT. This translates into CASSFLQGAGELFF.

Many counts were recorded for this clonotype. This chain joins TRBV7-2 and TRBJ2-5; D uncertain. The V end lost 5 bases, the J end lost 5 bases, and 15 bases lay between the germline ends. Germline assignment: CDR1 SGHTA and CDR2 FQGNSA. The CDR3 spans 14 residues. CDR3 loop: CASSRTALGETQYF. The CDR3 DNA is TGTGCCAGCAGCCGGACGGCGTTGGGGGAGACCCAGTACTTC.